Each of the 6 T cell receptor beta chains below was sequenced from the same sample in a study of T-cell reconstitution after alpha-beta-depleted transplantation in children. Unique molecular identifiers were incorporated when the TCRbeta library was constructed. Using its own MiXCR run on the PCR reads, TCRdb lists one record per CDR3 protein. This table has approximately 240,000 distinct CDR3 sequences, 9% to 10% appearing once. This sample comprised PBMCs from the stem cell graft donor, obtained from the stem cell graft. These receptors were collected from a human donor who donated a stem cell graft to a child with SCID.

At least ten counts were recorded for this clonotype. The V and J genes are TRBV11-3 and TRBJ2-7, with D unresolved. V was pared by 1 base and J by 5 bases, with 9 bases between. The CDR3 covers 13 residues. Germline CDR1 reads SGHNT; CDR2 reads YENEEA. CDR3 in amino acids: CASSLGVTNEQYF. For the CDR3, the DNA is TGTGCCAGCAGCTTAGGTGTCACCAACGAGCAGTACTTC.

This rearrangement joins TRBV27 to TRBJ2-3; D might be TRBD2 (6 bases). V was trimmed by 6 bases and J by 1 base, leaving 20 bases between them. Germline CDR1 and CDR2: MNHEY and SMNVEV (reference sequence). The CDR3 has 17 amino acids. In nucleotides, the CDR3 is TGTGCCAGCAGAAGTAGCGGTTCTGCCCCAGGCACAGATACGCAGTATTTT. It yields the protein CASRSSGSAPGTDTQYF.

The chain employs TRBV5-1 and TRBJ2-2; the match to TRBD2 covers 8 bases. Germline CDR1 reads SGHRS; CDR2 reads YFSETQ. The CDR3 is 16 residues long. V lost 4 bases to trimming and J lost 2 bases; unmatched junction nucleotides: 7. The CDR3 coding sequence is TGCGCCAGCAGCCCCCGGGGGGGGCCTAACACCGGGGAGCTGTTTTTT. It is translated as CASSPRGGPNTGELFF. Full variable domain (rest looked up from reference TRBV5-1 and TRBJ2-2): KAGVTQTPRYLIKTRGQQVTLSCSPISGHRSVSWYQQTPGQGLQFLFEYFSETQRNKGNFPGRFSGRQFSNSRSEMNVSTLELGDSALYLCASSPRGGPNTGELFFGEGSRLTVL.

For this clonotype: At one end, the junction sequence differs from germline, possibly due to a read error. The V gene is TRBV5-1, the J gene TRBJ2-5, with a tentative D call TRBD2 (6 bases). Germline CDR1 is SGHRS and CDR2 is YFSETQ. The CDR3 spans 16 residues. The CDR3 nucleotides read TGCGCCTGCAGCGAAGGACTAACGGGGGTCCGTGGGACCCAGTACTTC. It encodes CACSEGLTGVRGTQYF.

This clonotype was counted ten times or more. The chain is built from TRBV13 and TRBJ2-1; the D gene is possibly TRBD1 (6 bases). Deletions cut 5 bases from V and 2 bases from J, with 10 bases between. Germline values: CDR1 PRHDT, CDR2 FYEKMQ (reference sequence). CDR3 length: 14 amino acids. The CDR3 DNA sequence: TGTGCCAGCAGCGCTCGACAGGCCTACAATGAGCAGTTCTTC. Translation gives CASSARQAYNEQFF.

In the case of this clonotype: The germline gene is not matched at one end of the junction; a read error may be the cause. The chain combines TRBV12-3 or TRBV12-4 with TRBJ2-7; 10 bases fit TRBD1. This CDR3 contains 17 residues. The CDR3 bases are TGTGCCACCAGTTTCGGGTTAGGACAGGGGGAAACCTACGAGCAGTACTTC. It encodes CATSFGLGQGETYEQYF.